This TCR beta chain was documented in a study of regulatory T cells in long-lasting Graves disease. V shed 2 bases, J shed 5 bases, and the junction held 5 bases outside the gene matches. CDR1 SEHNR and CDR2 FQNEAQ come from the germline V gene (reference sequence). The CDR3 spans 14 residues. This clonotype appeared many times. No antigen is known for it. Study-level findings and limits: TRBV28, TRBJ1-2 and TRBJ2-5 were segments that persistent disease favored. A greater number of public clonotypes (about 3,000) was shared by persistent patients than by new patients (over 900). Newly diagnosed Graves' patients exceeded persistent ones in TCR diversity.

iRepertoire HTBI primers and Arm-PCR of CDR3 regions built TCR beta libraries. Per the original data handling: Spanning all samples, the identified segments comprised about 62 TRBV and fewer than 15 TRBJ. TCRdb fed the multiplex PCR reads into MiXCR, producing one record per CDR3 protein. These V and J calls derive from TCRdb rather than the authors' analysis. The table lists about 470,000 distinct CDR3 sequences, less than 25% of them singletons. The time point denotes: persistent/refractory GD, antithyroid drugs over 5 years with positive TRAb. From PBMCs, RNA was extracted and then used to make the TCR library.

Material: peripheral blood mononuclear cells (PBMCs), obtained when the disease was refractory, from a patient treated with antithyroid drugs. This TCR came from a female donor with Graves disease. The rearrangement uses TRBV7-9 and TRBJ2-5, with TRBD1 identical over 7 bases. CDR3 sequence (DNA): TGTGCCAGCAGCTTATTAGGGGGCGCGGAGACCCAGTACTTC. It translates to CASSLLGGAETQYF.